Sequencing of this T cell receptor (beta chain) was carried out in a study of read filtering for tumor transcriptome and immune sequencing. Study-wide context: Patients were approximately 17 male and approximately 14 female, mean age around 70 years, range about 47 to 85. Study-level findings and limits: The CD138-negative fraction was mixed bone marrow immune cells, not pure T cells. IR-seq captured clonotypes deeper and more reliably than RNA-seq. Single-read clonotypes: about 81.9% of IR-seq clonotypes (roughly 3.2% of reads), about 75% of RNA-seq clonotypes (44.6% of reads).

From about 400 ng of RNA, a library with molecular barcoded alpha/delta and beta/gamma adaptors was made. MiXCR was run by TCRdb on the reads, yielding one entry per CDR3 protein. Of about 40,000 distinct CDR3 sequences in the sample, roughly 15% were seen once. In its sample, this clonotype was seen many times. Its matching antigen is unknown. Germline V lookup: CDR1 LGHDT, CDR2 YNNKEL (reference sequence). This CDR3 is built from 14 residues. V gave up 4 bases and J gave up 3 bases, with 11 bases separating them. The clonotype originates from a donor aged 40 or older with multiple myeloma. The chain joins TRBV3-1 to TRBJ2-3; D gene uncertain. The specimen sequenced was a population of CD138-negative cells sorted from bone marrow. CDR3: CASSRVGSTDTQYF. The DNA of the CDR3 is TGTGCCAGCAGCCGGGTGGGATCTACAGATACGCAGTATTTT.